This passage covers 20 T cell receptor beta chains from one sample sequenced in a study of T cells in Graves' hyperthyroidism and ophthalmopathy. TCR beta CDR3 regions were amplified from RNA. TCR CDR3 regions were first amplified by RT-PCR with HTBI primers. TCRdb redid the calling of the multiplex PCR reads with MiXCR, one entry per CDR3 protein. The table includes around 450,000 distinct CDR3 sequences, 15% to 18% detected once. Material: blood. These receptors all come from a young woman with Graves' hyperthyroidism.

CDR3 sequence (DNA): TGTGCCAGCATCAGAGGGACTTCGTTTGGCTACACCTTC. Protein: CASIRGTSFGYTF. The V gene is TRBV6-1, the J gene TRBJ1-2; D is possibly TRBD1 (5 bases). The CDR3 is 13 amino acids. With 7 bases removed from V and 7 bases from J, the gap between germline ends came to 16 bases. CDR1 MNHNS and CDR2 SASEGT come from the germline V gene.

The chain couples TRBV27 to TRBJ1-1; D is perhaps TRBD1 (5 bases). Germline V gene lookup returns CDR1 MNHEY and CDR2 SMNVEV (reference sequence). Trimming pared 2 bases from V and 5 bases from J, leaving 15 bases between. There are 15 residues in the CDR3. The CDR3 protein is CASSLGEGIWTEAFF. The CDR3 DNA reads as TGTGCCAGCAGTTTAGGGGAGGGGATTTGGACTGAAGCTTTCTTT.

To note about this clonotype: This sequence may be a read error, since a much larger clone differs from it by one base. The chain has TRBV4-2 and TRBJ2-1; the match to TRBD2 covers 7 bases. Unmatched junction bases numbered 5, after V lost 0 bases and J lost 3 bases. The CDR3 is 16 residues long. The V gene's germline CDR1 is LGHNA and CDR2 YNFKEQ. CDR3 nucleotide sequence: TGTGCCAGCAGCCAAGATAACGCTAGCGGCTACAATGAGCAGTTCTTC. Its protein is CASSQDNASGYNEQFF.

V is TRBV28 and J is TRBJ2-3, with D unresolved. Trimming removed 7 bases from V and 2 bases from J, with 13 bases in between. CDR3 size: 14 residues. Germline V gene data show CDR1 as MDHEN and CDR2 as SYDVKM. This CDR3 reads CASTIDRATDTQYF. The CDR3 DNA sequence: TGTGCCAGCACAATCGACCGGGCCACAGATACGCAGTATTTT.

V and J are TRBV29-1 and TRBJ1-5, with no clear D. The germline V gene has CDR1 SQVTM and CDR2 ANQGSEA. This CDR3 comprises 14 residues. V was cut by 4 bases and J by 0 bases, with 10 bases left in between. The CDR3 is CSVVDGSSNQPQHF. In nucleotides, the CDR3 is TGCAGCGTTGTCGACGGTTCTAGCAATCAGCCCCAGCATTTT.

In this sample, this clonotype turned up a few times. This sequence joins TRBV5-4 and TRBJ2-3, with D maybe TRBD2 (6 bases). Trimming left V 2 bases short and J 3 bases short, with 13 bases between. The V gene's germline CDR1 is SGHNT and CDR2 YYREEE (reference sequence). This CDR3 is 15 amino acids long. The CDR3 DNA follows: TGTGCCAGCAGCTTAGTGGCGGGGAGGACAGATACGCAGTATTTT. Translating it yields CASSLVAGRTDTQYF.

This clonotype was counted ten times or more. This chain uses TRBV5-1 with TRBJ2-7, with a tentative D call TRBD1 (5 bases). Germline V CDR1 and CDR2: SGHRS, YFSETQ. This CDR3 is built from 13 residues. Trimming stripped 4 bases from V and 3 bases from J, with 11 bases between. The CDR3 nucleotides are TGCGCCAGCAGCCCGACAGCCTACTACGAGCAGTACTTC. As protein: CASSPTAYYEQYF.

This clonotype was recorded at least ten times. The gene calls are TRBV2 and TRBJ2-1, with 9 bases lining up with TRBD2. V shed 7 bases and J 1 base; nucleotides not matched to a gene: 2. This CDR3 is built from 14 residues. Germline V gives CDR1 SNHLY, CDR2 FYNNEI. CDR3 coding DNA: TGTGCCAGCAACAGCGGGGGGTCCTACAATGAGCAGTTCTTC. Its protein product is CASNSGGSYNEQFF.

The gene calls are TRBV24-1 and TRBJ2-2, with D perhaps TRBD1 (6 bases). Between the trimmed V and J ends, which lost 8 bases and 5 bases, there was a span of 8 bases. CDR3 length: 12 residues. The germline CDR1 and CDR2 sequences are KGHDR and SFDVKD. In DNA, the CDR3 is TGTGCCACCACTCAGGGGACCGGGGAGCTGTTTTTT. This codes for CATTQGTGELFF.

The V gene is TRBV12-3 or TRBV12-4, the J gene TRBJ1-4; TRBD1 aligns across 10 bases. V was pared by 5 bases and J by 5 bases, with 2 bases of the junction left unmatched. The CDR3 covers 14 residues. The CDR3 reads CASSQGQGNEKLFF. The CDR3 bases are TGTGCCAGCAGTCAGGGACAGGGGAATGAAAAACTGTTTTTT.

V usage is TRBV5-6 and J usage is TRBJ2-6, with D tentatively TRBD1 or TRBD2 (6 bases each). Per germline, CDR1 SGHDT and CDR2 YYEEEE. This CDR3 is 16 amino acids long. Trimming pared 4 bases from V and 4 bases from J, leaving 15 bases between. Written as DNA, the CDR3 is TGTGCCAGCAGCCCACTCGGGGGCCCAGGGGCCAACGTCCTGACTTTC. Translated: CASSPLGGPGANVLTF. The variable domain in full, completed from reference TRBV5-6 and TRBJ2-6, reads DAGVTQSPTHLIKTRGQQVTLRCSPKSGHDTVSWYQQALGQGPQFIFQYYEEEERQRGNFPDRFSGHQFPNYSSELNVNALLLGDSALYLCASSPLGGPGANVLTFGAGSRLTVL.

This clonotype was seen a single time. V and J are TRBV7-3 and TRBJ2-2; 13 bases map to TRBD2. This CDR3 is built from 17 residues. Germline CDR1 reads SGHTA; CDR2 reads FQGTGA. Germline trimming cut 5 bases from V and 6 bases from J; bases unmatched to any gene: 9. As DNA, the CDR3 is TGTGCCAGCAGCCTCGGGGGGGGACTAGCGGGATCCGGGGAGCTGTTTTTT. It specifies CASSLGGGLAGSGELFF.

The CDR3 DNA is TGTGCCAGCACCTCGAGCGGGAGCCACAATGAGCAGTTCTTC. Its translation: CASTSSGSHNEQFF. This chain links TRBV7-9 with TRBJ2-1; 8 positions match TRBD2. Trimming cost V 7 bases and J 5 bases; bases outside gene matches: 7. The CDR3 runs to 14 residues. CDR1 is SEHNR, CDR2 FQNEAQ, per germline (reference sequence).

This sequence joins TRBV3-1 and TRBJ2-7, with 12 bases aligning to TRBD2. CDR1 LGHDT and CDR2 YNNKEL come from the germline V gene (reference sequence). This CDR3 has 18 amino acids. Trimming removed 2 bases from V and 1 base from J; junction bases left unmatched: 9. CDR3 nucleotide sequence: TGTGCCAGCAGCCAACAGACTAGCGGGGGACAATGGTCCTACGAGCAGTACTTC. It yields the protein CASSQQTSGGQWSYEQYF.

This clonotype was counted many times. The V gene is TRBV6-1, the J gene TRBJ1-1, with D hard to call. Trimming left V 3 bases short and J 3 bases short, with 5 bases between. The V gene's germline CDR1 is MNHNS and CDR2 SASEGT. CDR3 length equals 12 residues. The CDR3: CASSDGHTEAFF. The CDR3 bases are TGTGCCAGCAGTGATGGGCACACTGAAGCTTTCTTT.

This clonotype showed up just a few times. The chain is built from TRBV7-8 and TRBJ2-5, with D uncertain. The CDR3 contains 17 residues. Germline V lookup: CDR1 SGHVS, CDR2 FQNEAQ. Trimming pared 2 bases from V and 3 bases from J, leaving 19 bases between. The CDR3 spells CASSLRRVGRSKETQYF. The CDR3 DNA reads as TGTGCCAGCAGCTTAAGACGGGTCGGGCGCAGTAAAGAGACCCAGTACTTC.

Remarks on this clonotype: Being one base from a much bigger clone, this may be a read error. The CDR3 region has the DNA TGTGCCAGCAGTTACGGGGGTTCAGAGGAAAAACTGTTTTTT. Its protein product is CASSYGGSEEKLFF. The chain links TRBV6-5 to TRBJ1-4; weak D call: TRBD1 (5 bases). V was trimmed by 2 bases and J by 8 bases, leaving 12 bases between them. Germline V gene data show CDR1 as MNHEY and CDR2 as SVGAGI. The CDR3 is made up of 14 amino acids.

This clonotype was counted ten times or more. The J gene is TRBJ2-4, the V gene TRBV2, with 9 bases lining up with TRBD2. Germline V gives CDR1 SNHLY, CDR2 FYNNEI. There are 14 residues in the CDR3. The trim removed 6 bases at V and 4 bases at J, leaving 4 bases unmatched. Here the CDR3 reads CASRETSGKNIQYF. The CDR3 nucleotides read TGTGCCAGCAGGGAGACTAGCGGAAAAAACATTCAGTACTTC.

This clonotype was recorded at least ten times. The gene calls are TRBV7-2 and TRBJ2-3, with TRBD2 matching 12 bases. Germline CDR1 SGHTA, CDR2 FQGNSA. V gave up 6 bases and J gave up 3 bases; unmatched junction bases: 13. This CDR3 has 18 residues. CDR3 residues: CASRTRGAGTSGTDTQYF. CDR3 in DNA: TGTGCCAGCAGGACACGGGGTGCCGGGACTAGCGGGACAGATACGCAGTATTTT.

CDR3 DNA sequence: TGTGCCAGCAGTTACAATAGACGGGACTCCTACGAGCAGTACTTC. Protein: CASSYNRRDSYEQYF. The chain combines TRBV6-5 with TRBJ2-7; tentative D call: TRBD2 (5 bases). CDR3 length: 15 residues. Germline V CDR1 and CDR2: MNHEY, SVGAGI. V was trimmed by 2 bases and J by 0 bases, leaving 11 bases between them.